Listed below are T cell receptor beta chains from one sample, sequenced in a study of T cells after yellow fever vaccination. TCRdb processed the 5' RACE reads anew with MiXCR; each CDR3 protein has one entry. The sample lists 130,000 or so distinct CDR3 sequences, roughly 15% occurring once. Source: CD8+ T cells sorted from PBMCs, taken 5 days after the yellow fever booster vaccination. Source of these receptors: a man in his late teens or twenties who received the YFV17D yellow fever vaccine. CDR3s include the opening cysteine and the closing phenylalanine or tryptophan. The order of the fields is clone size, D gene, J gene, V gene, CDR3 protein, CDR3 DNA. D genes are given only for firm matches. Only part of the rows carry a size: once, few, many, or a class if the clone is expanded.

clone_size: .; d_call: TRBD1; j_call: TRBJ1-1; v_call: TRBV7-3; cdr3_aa: CASSSSTGKAFF; cdr3_nt: TGTGCCAGCAGCTCGTCGACAGGGAAAGCTTTCTTT
clone_size: many; d_call: .; j_call: TRBJ2-1; v_call: TRBV12-3/TRBV12-4; cdr3_aa: CASSERRGSNEQFF; cdr3_nt: TGTGCCAGCAGTGAACGAAGGGGGTCGAATGAGCAGTTCTTC
clone_size: .; d_call: .; j_call: TRBJ2-7; v_call: TRBV6-5; cdr3_aa: CASSYGAALEQYF; cdr3_nt: TGTGCCAGCAGTTACGGGGCAGCCCTCGAGCAGTACTTC
clone_size: .; d_call: TRBD2; j_call: TRBJ2-5; v_call: TRBV7-2; cdr3_aa: CASSIGLAGVETQYF; cdr3_nt: TGTGCCAGCAGCATCGGACTAGCGGGGGTAGAGACCCAGTACTTC
clone_size: .; d_call: .; j_call: TRBJ2-2; v_call: TRBV29-1; cdr3_aa: CSVSRYTGELFF; cdr3_nt: TGCAGCGTTAGCAGATACACCGGGGAGCTGTTTTTT
clone_size: few; d_call: .; j_call: TRBJ2-4; v_call: TRBV11-2; cdr3_aa: CASSLGHRDTKNIQYF; cdr3_nt: TGTGCCAGCAGCTTGGGGCACCGGGACACCAAAAACATTCAGTACTTC
clone_size: many; d_call: .; j_call: TRBJ2-7; v_call: TRBV20-1; cdr3_aa: CSAILANRYEQYF; cdr3_nt: TGCAGTGCTATTCTAGCGAATCGGTACGAGCAGTACTTC
clone_size: few; d_call: .; j_call: TRBJ1-2; v_call: TRBV12-3/TRBV12-4; cdr3_aa: CASSFGTLTYGYTF; cdr3_nt: TGTGCCAGCAGTTTCGGTACCCTGACCTATGGCTACACCTTC
clone_size: .; d_call: TRBD1; j_call: TRBJ2-5; v_call: TRBV2; cdr3_aa: CASLGTGGKETQYF; cdr3_nt: TGTGCCAGCCTTGGGACAGGGGGGAAGGAGACCCAGTACTTC
clone_size: .; d_call: .; j_call: TRBJ1-3; v_call: TRBV21-1; cdr3_aa: CASSKRRGTNVYTSGNTIYF; cdr3_nt: TGTGCCAGCAGCAAACGACGCGGGACAAATGTTTACACCTCTGGAAACACCATATATTTT
clone_size: few; d_call: .; j_call: TRBJ2-3; v_call: TRBV15; cdr3_aa: CATSISGQTYTDTQYF; cdr3_nt: TGTGCCACCAGCATATCCGGTCAGACGTACACAGATACGCAGTATTTT
clone_size: .; d_call: TRBD2; j_call: TRBJ2-5; v_call: TRBV4-1; cdr3_aa: CASSQERTSGEETQYF; cdr3_nt: TGCGCCAGCAGCCAAGAGAGGACTAGCGGTGAAGAGACCCAGTACTTC
clone_size: .; d_call: .; j_call: TRBJ1-4; v_call: TRBV7-9; cdr3_aa: CASNGGNEKLFF; cdr3_nt: TGTGCCAGCAATGGGGGGAATGAAAAACTGTTTTTT
clone_size: .; d_call: .; j_call: TRBJ1-1; v_call: TRBV4-2; cdr3_aa: CASSNGGAITEAFF; cdr3_nt: TGTGCCAGCAGCAACGGGGGTGCAATCACTGAAGCTTTCTTT
clone_size: .; d_call: .; j_call: TRBJ2-3; v_call: TRBV19; cdr3_aa: CASTSTAGRGSTDTQYF; cdr3_nt: TGTGCCAGTACCTCCACCGCGGGCAGGGGAAGCACAGATACGCAGTATTTT
clone_size: .; d_call: TRBD1; j_call: TRBJ2-1; v_call: TRBV27; cdr3_aa: CASSLYPTGNEQFF; cdr3_nt: TGTGCCAGCAGCTTATACCCGACAGGGAATGAGCAGTTCTTC
clone_size: .; d_call: .; j_call: TRBJ2-1; v_call: TRBV4-3; cdr3_aa: CASSRYTRTGDEQFF; cdr3_nt: TGCGCCAGCAGCCGCTACACTCGGACGGGAGATGAGCAGTTCTTC
clone_size: few; d_call: TRBD1; j_call: TRBJ1-1; v_call: TRBV13; cdr3_aa: CASSLPDRGKIGGNTEAFF; cdr3_nt: TGTGCCAGCAGCTTGCCGGACAGGGGTAAAATCGGTGGGAACACTGAAGCTTTCTTT
clone_size: .; d_call: TRBD2; j_call: TRBJ2-5; v_call: TRBV2; cdr3_aa: CATRASGYQETQYF; cdr3_nt: TGTGCCACAAGGGCTAGCGGCTACCAAGAGACCCAGTACTTC
clone_size: few; d_call: TRBD1; j_call: TRBJ1-1; v_call: TRBV27; cdr3_aa: CASSRTGDGTEAFF; cdr3_nt: TGTGCCAGCAGTCGCACAGGGGATGGCACTGAAGCTTTCTTT
clone_size: few; d_call: TRBD1; j_call: TRBJ1-1; v_call: TRBV7-9; cdr3_aa: CASSHRDRGPEAFF; cdr3_nt: TGTGCCAGCAGCCATAGGGACAGGGGGCCTGAAGCTTTCTTT
clone_size: few; d_call: .; j_call: TRBJ2-1; v_call: TRBV29-1; cdr3_aa: CSVDGNRADSYNEQFF; cdr3_nt: TGCAGCGTTGATGGGAACAGAGCGGATTCCTACAATGAGCAGTTCTTC
clone_size: .; d_call: .; j_call: TRBJ2-3; v_call: TRBV19; cdr3_aa: CASSIISPSGTDTQYF; cdr3_nt: TGTGCCAGTAGTATAATCAGTCCTTCTGGCACAGATACGCAGTATTTT
clone_size: many; d_call: .; j_call: TRBJ2-3; v_call: TRBV5-1; cdr3_aa: CASSSPGRSSTDTQYF; cdr3_nt: TGCGCCAGCAGCTCACCGGGACGGTCTAGCACAGATACGCAGTATTTT
clone_size: .; d_call: TRBD2; j_call: TRBJ2-1; v_call: TRBV4-2; cdr3_aa: CASSQGAGGKNSHEQFF; cdr3_nt: TGTGCCAGCAGCCAAGGCGCGGGAGGGAAAAACTCCCATGAGCAGTTCTTC
clone_size: few; d_call: .; j_call: TRBJ1-1; v_call: TRBV4-3; cdr3_aa: CASSQDGGVLGEAFF; cdr3_nt: TGCGCCAGCAGCCAAGATGGTGGCGTTTTGGGTGAAGCTTTCTTT
clone_size: many; d_call: TRBD1; j_call: TRBJ1-1; v_call: TRBV7-8; cdr3_aa: CASSPRDRDLNTEAFF; cdr3_nt: TGTGCCAGCAGCCCTCGGGACAGAGACTTGAACACTGAAGCTTTCTTT
clone_size: .; d_call: .; j_call: TRBJ1-3; v_call: TRBV29-1; cdr3_aa: CSSVTALDAGNTIYF; cdr3_nt: TGCAGCTCCGTAACAGCATTGGACGCTGGAAACACCATATATTTT
clone_size: .; d_call: .; j_call: TRBJ1-5; v_call: TRBV12-3/TRBV12-4; cdr3_aa: CASSFGSPRNQPQHF; cdr3_nt: TGTGCCAGCAGTTTTGGAAGTCCCCGCAATCAGCCCCAGCATTTT
clone_size: .; d_call: .; j_call: TRBJ2-7; v_call: TRBV7-9; cdr3_aa: CASSWGSGEQYF; cdr3_nt: TGTGCCAGCAGCTGGGGTAGTGGGGAGCAGTACTTC
clone_size: .; d_call: TRBD1; j_call: TRBJ1-1; v_call: TRBV6-6; cdr3_aa: CASSYILGGDRGAEAFF; cdr3_nt: TGTGCCAGCAGTTACATCCTAGGGGGGGACAGGGGCGCTGAAGCTTTCTTT
clone_size: few; d_call: .; j_call: TRBJ1-1; v_call: TRBV20-1; cdr3_aa: CSEFDPAREVFSGYEAFF; cdr3_nt: TGCAGTGAGTTTGACCCGGCCAGAGAGGTTTTCTCCGGATATGAAGCTTTCTTT
clone_size: .; d_call: TRBD2; j_call: TRBJ2-3; v_call: TRBV25-1; cdr3_aa: CASKAGGLVTQYF; cdr3_nt: TGTGCCAGCAAAGCGGGGGGGCTGGTTACGCAGTATTTT
clone_size: few; d_call: .; j_call: TRBJ1-1; v_call: TRBV5-1; cdr3_aa: CASSLRGGNTEAFF; cdr3_nt: TGCGCCAGCAGCTTGCGGGGTGGGAACACTGAAGCTTTCTTT
clone_size: few; d_call: .; j_call: TRBJ2-1; v_call: TRBV4-3; cdr3_aa: CASSHPGSNNEQFF; cdr3_nt: TGCGCCAGCAGCCATCCGGGGAGCAACAATGAGCAGTTCTTC
clone_size: .; d_call: .; j_call: TRBJ2-1; v_call: TRBV4-3; cdr3_aa: CASSQDGGPYNEQFF; cdr3_nt: TGCGCCAGCAGCCAAGACGGGGGGCCGTACAATGAGCAGTTCTTC
clone_size: .; d_call: TRBD1; j_call: TRBJ2-7; v_call: TRBV5-6; cdr3_aa: CASSFGTGVFGQYF; cdr3_nt: TGTGCCAGCAGCTTCGGGACAGGGGTATTCGGGCAGTACTTC